These 4 T cell receptor beta chains originate from one sample sequenced in a study of T cell responses to AZD1222 COVID-19 vaccine. TCRdb's copy holds only in-frame clones and misses some; the assay was immunoSEQ multiplex PCR. The sample includes around 140,000 clones, about 91% of them seen just once. Sequencing was performed on peripheral blood, taken 28 days after the second AZD1222 dose. These TCRs come from an adult who received the AZD1222 COVID-19 vaccine.

The chain links TRBV7-2 to TRBJ2-3; D is unresolved. Germline V lookup: CDR1 SGHTA, CDR2 FQGNSA. V dropped 5 bases and J dropped 5 bases, with 11 bases sitting between them. This CDR3 has 13 amino acids. The CDR3 spells CASSPMFGDTQYF. The CDR3 DNA sequence: TGTGCCAGCAGCCCAATGTTTGGAGATACGCAGTATTTT.

This rearrangement joins TRBV27 to TRBJ1-3; D gene unclear. V shed 5 bases and J shed 0 bases, with 5 bases lying between them. CDR3 size: 13 residues. The V gene's germline CDR1 is MNHEY and CDR2 SMNVEV (reference sequence). In nucleotides, the CDR3 is TGTGCCAGCAGTCTGGGCTCTGGAAACACCATATATTTT. Translation gives CASSLGSGNTIYF.

V gene TRBV9 combines with J gene TRBJ2-3, with TRBD1 identical over 8 bases. Looked up from germline, CDR1 is SGDLS and CDR2 is YYNGEE. The CDR3 has 16 residues. J gave up 1 base and V 2 bases, and 6 bases lay outside the gene matches. DNA of the CDR3: TGTGCCAGCAGCGTTACCCCGGGACAGGGCACAGATACGCAGTATTTT. As protein: CASSVTPGQGTDTQYF.

This clone has just a few counts. The chain carries TRBV13 and TRBJ1-1, with TRBD1 matching over 11 bases. Losses at the gene ends were 5 bases for V and 4 bases for J; bases not matched to a gene: 15. Germline CDR1 PRHDT, CDR2 FYEKMQ (reference sequence). The CDR3 contains 18 residues. This CDR3 is CASSLLPGTGGRGTEAFF. The CDR3 DNA reads as TGTGCCAGCAGCCTCTTACCCGGGACAGGGGGTCGTGGCACTGAAGCTTTCTTT.